Presented here are 32 T cell receptor beta chains from one specimen sequenced in a study of OX40 agonist ivuxolimab in advanced cancers. Profiled with immunoSEQ multiplex PCR; TCRdb holds only in-frame clones, not every one. Of fewer than 65,000 clones in the sample, 84% were seen once. The source material was CD4+ or CD8+ T cells sorted from blood, sampled in a trial of the OX40 agonist ivuxolimab. The receptor source for this set is an adult with an advanced solid tumor such as melanoma, head and neck, liver or kidney cancer.

The chain combines TRBV7-2 with TRBJ2-5, with 7 bases identical to TRBD2. V dropped 3 bases and J dropped 4; count of bases not matched to a gene: 8. Germline loops: CDR1 SGHTA, CDR2 FQGNSA. The CDR3 runs to 15 residues. The DNA for the CDR3 is TGTGCCAGCAGCTTCTACAGCGGGAAGGGAGAGACCCAGTACTTC. It codes for CASSFYSGKGETQYF.

This rearrangement joins TRBV6-1 to TRBJ1-5, with D unclear. V was clipped by 8 bases and J by 0 bases, with 8 bases between them. Germline V lookup: CDR1 MNHNS, CDR2 SASEGT. This CDR3 has 13 residues. Here the CDR3 DNA reads TGTGCCAGCGGCGATTATAGCAATCAGCCCCAGCATTTT. Protein: CASGDYSNQPQHF.

The rearrangement links TRBV18 to TRBJ1-1; a weak D match, TRBD1 (5 bases). Trimming stripped 4 bases from V and 1 base from J, with 10 bases between. The V gene's germline CDR1 is KGHSH and CDR2 LQKENI. The CDR3 extends over 14 amino acids. CDR3 sequence: CASSLLGENTEAFF. In DNA, the CDR3 is TGTGCCAGCTCACTTCTGGGGGAGAACACTGAAGCTTTCTTT.

The V call is TRBV5-1, the J call TRBJ1-3; TRBD1 matches 10 bases. Germline assignment: CDR1 SGHRS and CDR2 YFSETQ. With 3 bases clipped from V and 4 bases from J, the junction kept 4 bases outside the gene matches. The CDR3 runs 15 residues. The CDR3 region is CASSWDRGKGNTIYF. CDR3 bases: TGCGCCAGCAGCTGGGACAGGGGCAAAGGAAACACCATATATTTT.

This clone was counted only a few times. This sequence joins TRBV10-1 and TRBJ2-1; 11 bases line up with TRBD2. CDR3 length equals 16 residues. Germline CDR1 and CDR2: WNHNN and SYGVQD (reference sequence). V shed 4 bases, J shed 7 bases, and the junction held 9 bases outside the gene matches. The DNA of the CDR3 is TGCGCCAGCAGTGTTCTAGCGGGAGGCCCCATGAATGAGCAGTTCTTC. Its translation is CASSVLAGGPMNEQFF.

The chain recombines TRBV18 with TRBJ2-5; D perhaps matches TRBD2 (6 bases). With 5 bases removed from V and 0 bases from J, the gap between germline ends came to 13 bases. CDR1 and CDR2 from the germline V gene are KGHSH and LQKENI. The CDR3 extends over 15 amino acids. CDR3 sequence (DNA): TGTGCCAGCTCAGTGGGGAGGCAGGACCAAGAGACCCAGTACTTC. Amino acids: CASSVGRQDQETQYF.

The chain recombines TRBV5-5 with TRBJ1-1; D is undetermined. Germline V gene sequence: CDR1 SGHKS, CDR2 YYEKEE (reference sequence). V shed 1 base and J shed 0 bases, with 7 bases lying between them. The CDR3 has 14 residues. In DNA form, the CDR3 reads TGTGCCAGCAGCTTGAGGAACCTGAACACTGAAGCTTTCTTT. It yields the protein CASSLRNLNTEAFF.

J is TRBJ2-5 and V is TRBV5-1; D remains unclear. CDR1 SGHRS and CDR2 YFSETQ come from the germline V gene. V lost 2 bases to trimming and J lost 4 bases, with 12 bases between them. This CDR3 region has 14 residues. The CDR3 bases are TGCGCCAGCAGCTTCCCGGACGGGCGAGAGACCCAGTACTTC. Translating it yields CASSFPDGRETQYF.

The chain employs TRBV7-6 and TRBJ2-2; 8 bases are shared with TRBD2. The CDR3 consists of 15 residues. In germline, CDR1 is SGHVS, CDR2 FNYEAQ. V shed 2 bases, J shed 2 bases, and the junction held 1 base outside the gene matches. CDR3 sequence: CASSLIAGNTGELFF. In DNA, the CDR3 is TGTGCCAGCAGCTTAATAGCGGGAAACACCGGGGAGCTGTTTTTT.

The V gene is TRBV20-1, the J gene TRBJ2-5; D is unclear. Per germline, CDR1 DFQATT and CDR2 SNEGSKA (reference sequence). There are 11 residues in the CDR3. V was trimmed by 5 bases and J by 5 bases, leaving 9 bases between them. The CDR3 sequence: CSAGPGETQYF. CDR3 coding DNA: TGCAGTGCTGGACCTGGGGAGACCCAGTACTTC.

This clone turned up a few times. This rearrangement joins TRBV4-1 to TRBJ2-7; a possible D gene is TRBD1 (7 bases). CDR1 is MGHRA, CDR2 YSYEKL, per germline. Between the trimmed V and J ends, which lost 1 base and 4 bases, there was a span of 14 bases. CDR3 length: 15 residues. CDR3 loop: CASSQGGAGGYEQYF. The CDR3 DNA follows: TGCGCCAGCAGCCAAGGGGGGGCAGGGGGGTACGAGCAGTACTTC.

The rearrangement joins TRBV4-1 to TRBJ1-2; D ambiguous. V lost 0 bases to trimming and J lost 0 bases, with 11 bases between them. This CDR3 is 16 amino acids long. The V gene's germline CDR1 is MGHRA and CDR2 YSYEKL. The CDR3 DNA follows: TGCGCCAGCAGCCAAGATCGTGGGAGTTCTAACTATGGCTACACCTTC. As protein: CASSQDRGSSNYGYTF.

The CDR3 loop is CASSPPPSTDTQYF. In DNA form, the CDR3 reads TGTGCCAGCAGCCCCCCCCCGAGCACAGATACGCAGTATTTT. This chain joins TRBV11-2 and TRBJ2-3; D unresolved. Germline CDR1 reads SGHAT; CDR2 reads FQNNGV. The CDR3 spans 14 residues. V lost 5 bases and J 0 bases, leaving 9 bases between the germline ends.

This rearrangement joins TRBV7-9 to TRBJ2-1; 12 bases match TRBD2. The CDR3 covers 16 residues. Per germline, CDR1 SEHNR and CDR2 FQNEAQ (reference sequence). The V and J ends lost 1 base and 8 bases, in that order; junction bases with no gene match: 6. CDR3 bases: TGTGCCAGCAGCTTAGGACTAGCGGGAGTCCCCGATGAGCAGTTCTTC. Protein sequence: CASSLGLAGVPDEQFF. The variable domain in full, with the rest retrieved from reference TRBV7-9 and TRBJ2-1, is DTGVSQNPRHKITKRGQNVTFRCDPISEHNRLYWYRQTLGQGPEFLTYFQNEAQLEKSRLLSDRFSAERPKGSFSTLEIQRTEQGDSAMYLCASSLGLAGVPDEQFFGPGTRLTVL.

The chain combines TRBV10-2 with TRBJ2-5; possibly TRBD2 for D (5 bases). Trimming left V 6 bases short and J 5 bases short, with 13 bases between. The germline V gene has CDR1 WSHSY and CDR2 SAAADI. The CDR3 has 13 residues. CDR3 sequence reads: CASSPRTFETQYF. The DNA for the CDR3 is TGCGCCAGCAGCCCCCGGACTTTTGAGACCCAGTACTTC.

The chain is built from TRBV28 and TRBJ2-5; the D is unclear. The germline CDR1 and CDR2 sequences are MDHEN and SYDVKM. The V and J ends lost 7 bases and 7 bases respectively, with 22 bases between them. This CDR3 has 15 residues. The CDR3: CASTERWRLAGTQYF. CDR3 coding DNA: TGTGCCAGCACAGAGCGCTGGCGACTGGCAGGGACCCAGTACTTC.

This chain joins TRBV9 and TRBJ2-7; unclear D gene. The V gene lost 0 bases and the J gene lost 3 bases, with 10 bases spanning the gap. Germline V gene data show CDR1 as SGDLS and CDR2 as YYNGEE. The CDR3 totals 14 residues. The CDR3 coding sequence is TGTGCCAGCAGCGTAGGGCAGAACAACTACGAGCAGTACTTC. It encodes CASSVGQNNYEQYF. Complete variable domain (other parts from reference TRBV9 and TRBJ2-7): DSGVTQTPKHLITATGQRVTLRCSPRSGDLSVYWYQQSLDQGLQFLIQYYNGEERAKGNILERFSAQQFPDLHSELNLSSLELGDSALYFCASSVGQNNYEQYFGPGTRLTVT.

The rearrangement links TRBV7-9 to TRBJ2-4, with 9 bases that match TRBD1. From germline, CDR1 is SEHNR and CDR2 FQNEAQ (reference sequence). Trimming at V came to 5 bases and at J to 8 bases, leaving 7 bases not matched to a gene. CDR3 length: 14 amino acids. This chain's CDR3 is CASSPRDRDHIQYF. CDR3 DNA sequence: TGTGCCAGCAGCCCCCGGGACAGGGATCACATTCAGTACTTC.

The sample holds one count of this clone. The rearrangement joins TRBV7-9 to TRBJ2-7, with D uncertain. This CDR3 is 12 amino acids long. Germline V lookup: CDR1 SEHNR, CDR2 FQNEAQ (reference sequence). V lost 1 base and J lost 3, with 4 bases in between. CDR3 sequence: CASSLDYYEQYF. The CDR3 coding sequence is TGTGCCAGCAGCTTAGACTACTACGAGCAGTACTTC.

Only one count was recorded for this clone. V is TRBV7-9 and J is TRBJ1-2, with TRBD1 as a possible D gene (6 bases). Germline CDR1 is SEHNR and CDR2 is FQNEAQ (reference sequence). CDR3 length: 14 residues. V shed 6 bases and J shed 3 bases, with 14 bases lying between them. This CDR3 is CASRYGPGDYGYTF. The CDR3 DNA follows: TGTGCCAGCAGATACGGGCCAGGGGACTATGGCTACACCTTC.

The gene calls are TRBV28 and TRBJ2-1; 7 nucleotides agree with TRBD2. V lost 3 bases to trimming and J lost 5 bases; unmatched junction nucleotides: 7. This CDR3 is 15 amino acids long. Germline CDR1 reads MDHEN; CDR2 reads SYDVKM. DNA for the CDR3: TGTGCCAGCAGTTTGAGCTCTGGGGGGGACAATGAGCAGTTCTTC. It codes for CASSLSSGGDNEQFF. Together with reference TRBV28 and TRBJ2-1, the CDR3 gives the full variable domain: DVKVTQSSRYLVKRTGEKVFLECVQDMDHENMFWYRQDPGLGLRLIYFSYDVKMKEKGDIPEGYSVSREKKERFSLILESASTNQTSMYLCASSLSSGGDNEQFFGPGTRLTVL.

The gene calls are TRBV19 and TRBJ2-1; 7 bases align to TRBD2. Unmatched junction bases numbered 6, after V lost 1 base and J lost 3 bases. The CDR3 loop spans 16 amino acids. The germline V gene has CDR1 LNHDA and CDR2 SQIVND (reference sequence). CDR3: CASSIVWSSGYNEQFF. DNA of the CDR3: TGTGCCAGTAGTATAGTGTGGTCTAGCGGCTACAATGAGCAGTTCTTC. The full variable domain, in which reference TRBV19 and TRBJ2-1 provide the parts outside the CDR3, is DGGITQSPKYLFRKEGQNVTLSCEQNLNHDAMYWYRQDPGQGLRLIYYSQIVNDFQKGDIAEGYSVSREKKESFPLTVTSAQKNPTAFYLCASSIVWSSGYNEQFFGPGTRLTVL.

The J gene is TRBJ2-7, the V gene TRBV19, with unresolved D. V dropped 3 bases and J dropped 7 bases, with 10 bases sitting between them. The CDR3 has 12 residues. The V gene's germline CDR1 is LNHDA and CDR2 SQIVND (reference sequence). CDR3 region: CASSIPTREQYF. In DNA form, the CDR3 reads TGTGCCAGTAGTATCCCGACACGTGAGCAGTACTTC.

For the CDR3, the DNA is TGTGCCAGCTACTCTAACAATGAGCAGTTCTTC. Protein sequence: CASYSNNEQFF. V gene TRBV7-9 combines with J gene TRBJ2-1; D is unclear. CDR1 and CDR2 (germline): SEHNR, FQNEAQ (reference sequence). This CDR3 contains 11 residues. V was pared by 8 bases and J by 5 bases, with 7 bases between.

This sequence joins TRBV7-2 and TRBJ2-7; 8 bases are shared with TRBD2. The germline V gene encodes CDR1 SGHTA and CDR2 FQGNSA. Losses at the gene ends were 5 bases for V and 6 bases for J; bases not matched to a gene: 9. The CDR3 is made up of 14 amino acids. This CDR3 reads CASSQTGGAGEQYF. CDR3 DNA: TGTGCCAGCAGCCAAACCGGGGGGGCGGGCGAGCAGTACTTC.

This chain uses TRBV7-2 with TRBJ2-3, with unresolved D. Germline values: CDR1 SGHTA, CDR2 FQGNSA. Deletions cut 6 bases from V and 0 bases from J, with 13 bases between. This CDR3 spans 15 amino acids. The CDR3, as DNA: TGTGCCAGCAGTCTTCCTAGATCTAGCACAGATACGCAGTATTTT. This gives the protein CASSLPRSSTDTQYF.

The chain combines TRBV25-1 with TRBJ2-3; a weak D match, TRBD2 (6 bases). With 1 base removed from V and 3 bases from J, the gap between germline ends came to 14 bases. From germline, CDR1 is MGHDK and CDR2 SYGVNS. This CDR3 comprises 16 residues. In DNA, the CDR3 is TGTGCCAGCAGTGAATTTGGAGCGGGCCGTACAGATACGCAGTATTTT. Its protein is CASSEFGAGRTDTQYF.

The genes are TRBV5-8 and TRBJ1-1; the D is unclear. The germline V and J ends were trimmed by 5 bases and 0 bases, with 20 bases remaining between them. Germline loops: CDR1 SGHTS, CDR2 YDEGEE. This CDR3 is 17 amino acids long. The CDR3 DNA is TGTGCCAGCAGTCCCGCTCCCGGGCGCCCCATGAACACTGAAGCTTTCTTT. This encodes CASSPAPGRPMNTEAFF. Complete variable domain (other parts from reference TRBV5-8 and TRBJ1-1): EAGVTQSPTHLIKTRGQQATLRCSPISGHTSVYWYQQALGLGLQFLLWYDEGEERNRGNFPPRFSGRQFPNYSSELNVNALELEDSALYLCASSPAPGRPMNTEAFFGQGTRLTVV.

The chain joins TRBV7-8 to TRBJ2-5, with D uncertain. This CDR3 contains 14 residues. Germline-derived CDR1 and CDR2 are SGHVS and FQNEAQ. V was cut by 1 base and J by 4 bases, with 10 bases left in between. CDR3 protein: CASSLDSASETQYF. The CDR3 region has the DNA TGTGCCAGCAGCTTAGATTCTGCCTCAGAGACCCAGTACTTC.

The chain has TRBV19 and TRBJ1-2; TRBD1 aligns across 9 bases. V gave up 7 bases and J gave up 3 bases; unmatched junction bases: 6. The V gene's germline CDR1 is LNHDA and CDR2 SQIVND (reference sequence). The CDR3 contains 14 residues. CDR3 residues: CASNVDRGDYGYTF. The CDR3 region has the DNA TGTGCCAGTAACGTAGACAGGGGGGACTATGGCTACACCTTC.

The chain combines TRBV6-6 with TRBJ2-5; D is uncertain. The CDR3 has 15 amino acids. V lost 6 bases and J lost 1, with 15 bases in between. Per germline, CDR1 MNHNY and CDR2 SVGAGI (reference sequence). The CDR3 here is CASSRARASQETQYF. CDR3 bases: TGTGCCAGCAGCCGCGCAAGGGCAAGCCAAGAGACCCAGTACTTC.

The rearrangement links TRBV9 to TRBJ2-3, with TRBD2 matching 7 bases. V was pared by 0 bases and J by 0 bases, with 7 bases of the junction left unmatched. Germline CDR1 and CDR2: SGDLS and YYNGEE. The CDR3 totals 17 residues. The chain's CDR3 is CASSVGGGTGSTDTQYF. In nucleotides, the CDR3 is TGTGCCAGCAGCGTAGGGGGAGGGACGGGAAGCACAGATACGCAGTATTTT.